The sequence of this T cell receptor beta chain was determined in a study of CD8+ T cells in alopecia areata. Study overall: Those patients who were treated received oral tofacitinib, which was given at 5 to 10 mg twice daily for moderate-to-severe alopecia areata. General observations from the study: The study also sequences resident alphabeta T cells of normal skin in scalp samples.

Researchers took lesional scalp punch biopsies and peripheral blood from people who were alopecia areata patients. Sorted out of PBMCs were CD4+ T cells and CD8+ T cells. The length of the CDR3 is 13 residues. The V end lost 3 bases, the J end lost 5 bases, and 10 bases lay between the germline ends. From germline, CDR1 is KGHSH and CDR2 LQKENI. In regard to this clone: Its target is unknown.

RNA, once extracted, was reverse transcribed into cDNA for use as the sequencing template. TCRdb's table, derived via immunoSEQ multiplex PCR, lists solely in-frame clones and lacks some. The top ten clones hold about 1.4% of a sample with about 97,000 clones, 41% of them seen once. This receptor was taken from a human donor with alopecia areata. Specimen: CD4+ T cells sorted from blood. The J gene is TRBJ1-1, the V gene TRBV18; no definite D call. The CDR3 DNA is TGTGCCAGCTCACCGCTCCCTGAGACTGAAGCTTTCTTT. Encoded protein: CASSPLPETEAFF.